This is a list of T cell receptor beta chains from one sample in a study of OX40 agonist ivuxolimab in advanced cancers. Clones were read by immunoSEQ multiplex PCR, and TCRdb kept only the in-frame ones, dropping some. The sample shows 65,000 to 80,000 clones, 65% to 90% of them seen only once. This material consisted of CD4+ or CD8+ T cells sorted from blood, taken in a trial of the OX40 agonist ivuxolimab. These receptors all stem from an adult with an advanced solid tumor such as melanoma, head and neck, liver or kidney cancer. Both conserved end residues are part of each CDR3. The D gene is left open where the match is weak. Only part of the rows carry a size: once, few, many, or a class if the clone is expanded.

D,J,length,V,size,CDR3
NA,TRBJ2-6,17,TRBV4-3,NA,CASSQARGSSGANVLTF
NA,TRBJ1-2,13,TRBV7-2,once,CAREDKTNYGYTF
NA,TRBJ1-1,14,TRBV10-2,NA,CASSEAGLNTEAFF
TRBD1,TRBJ1-1,14,TRBV7-8,NA,CASSRGTGGTEAFF
NA,TRBJ1-3,14,TRBV6-6,NA,CASSYSARRNTIYF
NA,TRBJ2-1,17,TRBV19,few,CASSHIRTETSTIEQFF
NA,TRBJ1-2,15,TRBV4-1,once,CASSQAGVANYGYTF
NA,TRBJ1-1,14,TRBV6-5,NA,CASSPPKGSAEAFF
NA,TRBJ1-3,13,TRBV2,NA,CASRFGQGNTIYF
NA,TRBJ1-2,18,TRBV10-2,NA,CASSESTGLGGPGNGYTF
TRBD2,TRBJ2-7,14,TRBV6-1,NA,CASFSGAPSYEQYF
NA,TRBJ1-6,14,TRBV6-1,NA,CAGNGRIPNSPLHF
NA,TRBJ2-3,15,TRBV5-1,NA,CASVSGQPGTDTQYF
NA,TRBJ2-3,12,TRBV4-2,NA,CASSQVPDTQYF
NA,TRBJ2-3,14,TRBV29-1,NA,CSVGGTNRPDTQYF
NA,TRBJ1-5,16,TRBV7-2,NA,CASSLEGAGVNQPQHF
NA,TRBJ1-2,17,TRBV11-2,NA,CASSFSFGRGGRYGYTF
NA,TRBJ2-5,16,TRBV6-1,NA,CASSEVGRGGSETQYF
NA,TRBJ2-7,14,TRBV5-8,NA,CASSLVMPSYEQYF
TRBD1,TRBJ2-2,15,TRBV5-1,NA,CASSLGHRGLGELFF
NA,TRBJ2-7,11,TRBV7-2,NA,CASSFRGEQYF
TRBD1,TRBJ1-6,15,TRBV13,NA,CASSLGGGTDSPLHF
TRBD1,TRBJ1-2,15,TRBV5-1,NA,CASSLTTGGNYGYTF
NA,TRBJ2-5,12,TRBV11-2,NA,CASSLDRETQYF
TRBD2,TRBJ2-3,15,TRBV5-4,NA,CASSPRGGVSDTQYF
NA,TRBJ2-7,22,TRBV21-1,few,CASSKESQNLVVRMEKFYEQYF
NA,TRBJ2-7,14,TRBV5-1,NA,CASRRTLGAYEQYF
NA,TRBJ1-4,15,TRBV30,NA,CASKQTQAVNEKLFF
NA,TRBJ2-3,15,TRBV11-3,NA,CASSLLGAPTDTQYF
NA,TRBJ2-2,12,TRBV5-5,NA,CASSLMIGELFF
TRBD1,TRBJ1-1,14,TRBV6-5,NA,CASSYRDRRTEAFF
TRBD2,TRBJ2-3,15,TRBV4-2,once,CASSQDRAGGTTQYF
TRBD1,TRBJ1-1,13,TRBV6-5,NA,CASSQQGATEAFF
NA,TRBJ1-1,12,TRBV29-1,NA,CSVGPVGTEAFF
NA,TRBJ2-7,12,TRBV6-6,NA,CASRSPGYEQYF
NA,TRBJ1-5,13,TRBV2,once,CASRGGGQTRGHF
NA,TRBJ1-4,15,TRBV4-1,many,CASSQITGSNEKLFF
NA,TRBJ1-4,15,TRBV5-1,NA,CASSLERRDNEKLFF
NA,TRBJ2-2,14,TRBV6-6,NA,CASSTGPRGGELFF
NA,TRBJ1-6,14,TRBV11-2,few,CASSFNQPNSPLHF
NA,TRBJ2-1,12,TRBV10-3,once,CAISDDLREQFF
NA,TRBJ1-1,11,TRBV18,once,CASSRGDEAFF
NA,TRBJ2-7,15,TRBV19,NA,CASSSFRTGTYEQYF
NA,TRBJ1-3,15,TRBV18,NA,CASQRNQGRGNTIYF
NA,TRBJ1-1,14,TRBV29-1,once,CSVEDLVGNTEAFF
TRBD1,TRBJ1-6,14,TRBV27,NA,CASSATGTATPLHF
NA,TRBJ2-3,14,TRBV6-5,NA,CASRRRESTDTQYF
TRBD1,TRBJ1-4,16,TRBV11-3,NA,CASSTYRTGGREKLFF